These 13 T cell receptor beta chains share one sample of origin, sequenced in a study of early T cells in non-severe SARS-CoV-2 infection. One entry per CDR3 protein, called by TCRdb with MiXCR from the 5' RACE reads. The data contain 40,000 to 55,000 distinct CDR3 sequences, approximately 22% of them seen just once; the ten biggest clones take up roughly 4.6%. The sample consisted of whole blood, taken at baseline. The receptors here all came from an adult who was a healthcare worker with PCR-confirmed SARS-CoV-2 infection or an uninfected control (not recorded which).

The J gene is TRBJ2-1, the V gene TRBV4-3, with D tentatively TRBD2 (6 bases). Germline loops: CDR1 LGHNA, CDR2 YSLEER. CDR3 size: 14 residues. V lost 3 bases, J lost 4 bases, and 10 bases lay in between. CDR3: CASSQPGLYNEQFF. CDR3 bases: TGCGCCAGCAGCCAGCCGGGACTTTACAATGAGCAGTTCTTC.

The chain joins TRBV7-6 to TRBJ1-5, with D possibly matching TRBD1 (6 bases). Germline V gene lookup returns CDR1 SGHVS and CDR2 FNYEAQ. This CDR3 has 16 residues. The germline V and J ends were trimmed by 4 bases and 2 bases, with 15 bases remaining between them. The CDR3 protein is CASSSGTRGGNQPQHF. The CDR3 DNA follows: TGTGCCAGCAGCTCGGGTACCAGGGGTGGCAATCAGCCCCAGCATTTT.

This clonotype was picked up a small number of times. This rearrangement joins TRBV3-1 to TRBJ2-3; 8 bases are a match to TRBD1. The CDR3 is 14 residues long. J gave up 3 bases and V 4 bases, and 3 bases lay outside the gene matches. Looked up from germline, CDR1 is LGHDT and CDR2 is YNNKEL (reference sequence). CDR3 sequence (DNA): TGTGCCAGCAGCCCCTGGACAGGGACAGATACGCAGTATTTT. As protein: CASSPWTGTDTQYF.

This clonotype was recorded a few times. The V gene is TRBV6-1, the J gene TRBJ2-3, with no clear D. V lost 4 bases and J 5 bases, leaving 4 bases between the germline ends. CDR3 length: 11 amino acids. From germline, CDR1 is MNHNS and CDR2 SASEGT. CDR3 region: CASSVRDTQYF. The CDR3 DNA reads as TGTGCCAGCAGTGTTAGAGATACGCAGTATTTT.

The chain has TRBV7-3 and TRBJ2-6; TRBD1 matches 10 bases. The germline V gene encodes CDR1 SGHTA and CDR2 FQGTGA. The trim removed 4 bases at V and 2 bases at J, leaving 11 bases unmatched. CDR3 length: 19 residues. Written as DNA, the CDR3 is TGTGCCAGCAGCTCGGGGCGGGGACAGGGGCCTACTGGGGCCAACGTCCTGACTTTC. Translated, it gives CASSSGRGQGPTGANVLTF.

This clonotype came up once. An end of the junction differs from the germline gene, which may be a read error. V and J are TRBV4-1 and TRBJ2-7; D is ambiguous. The CDR3 length is 14 residues. The germline CDR1 and CDR2 sequences are MGHRA and YSYEKL. DNA for the CDR3: TGCGCCAGCAGCCAAGATCCCGGCGGCTACGAGCAGAACTTC. Translated: CASSQDPGGYEQNF.

The chain couples TRBV18 to TRBJ1-1; TRBD1 might be the D (5 bases). Germline assignment: CDR1 KGHSH and CDR2 LQKENI. Trimming left V 2 bases short and J 11 bases short, with 15 bases between. CDR3 size: 13 residues. CDR3 residues: CASSPDRSQGAFF. The CDR3 nucleotides read TGTGCCAGCTCACCAGATAGGTCTCAGGGTGCTTTCTTT. Full variable domain (rest looked up from reference TRBV18 and TRBJ1-1): NAGVMQNPRHLVRRRGQEARLRCSPMKGHSHVYWYRQLPEEGLKFMVYLQKENIIDESGMPKERFSAEFPKEGPSILRIQQVVRGDSAAYFCASSPDRSQGAFFGQGTRLTVV.

This clonotype was recorded a few times. V usage is TRBV5-4 and J usage is TRBJ1-3; D gene ambiguous. The CDR3 runs 14 residues. Trimming shortened V by 2 bases and J by 0 bases, and 6 bases separated the two germline ends. Germline assignment: CDR1 SGHNT and CDR2 YYREEE (reference sequence). The chain's CDR3 is CASSLQSSGNTIYF. The CDR3 DNA sequence: TGTGCCAGCAGCTTACAAAGCTCTGGAAACACCATATATTTT.

The CDR3 sequence is CASSLMGAREETQYF. The CDR3 DNA reads as TGTGCCAGCAGCTTAATGGGGGCGCGTGAAGAGACCCAGTACTTC. This chain uses TRBV7-9 with TRBJ2-5; a possible D gene is TRBD1 (6 bases). This CDR3 is built from 15 residues. V was shortened by 2 bases and J by 3 bases, with 13 bases between the two germline ends. Germline CDR1 SEHNR, CDR2 FQNEAQ (reference sequence). Complete variable domain (other parts from reference TRBV7-9 and TRBJ2-5): DTGVSQNPRHKITKRGQNVTFRCDPISEHNRLYWYRQTLGQGPEFLTYFQNEAQLEKSRLLSDRFSAERPKGSFSTLEIQRTEQGDSAMYLCASSLMGAREETQYFGPGTRLLVL.

The CDR3 protein is CASRGVATDTQYF. Written as DNA, the CDR3 is TGTGCCTCCCGGGGGGTCGCGACAGATACGCAGTATTTT. This sequence joins TRBV10-3 and TRBJ2-3; 7 positions agree with TRBD2. The germline gives CDR1 ENHRY, CDR2 SYGVKD. The CDR3 totals 13 residues. V gave up 11 bases and J gave up 3 bases; unmatched junction bases: 8.

The rearrangement uses TRBV24-1 and TRBJ2-1, with D possibly being TRBD2 (6 bases). V was pared by 9 bases and J by 7 bases, with 12 bases between. The germline V gene encodes CDR1 KGHDR and CDR2 SFDVKD. This CDR3 has 12 residues. The CDR3 DNA is TGTGCCACCGCCGAACGGGAGAATGAGCAGTTCTTC. Protein: CATAERENEQFF.

A few counts support this clonotype. At one of its ends the junction is not consistent with the germline gene, which may arise from a read error. The genes are TRBV5-1 and TRBJ2-5, with TRBD2 matching over 13 bases. Germline-derived CDR1 and CDR2 are SGHRS and YFSETQ. The CDR3 has 16 residues. CDR3 sequence reads: CASSLGLAGALAVHNF. The CDR3 nucleotides are TGCGCCAGCAGCCTAGGACTAGCGGGGGCCCTCGCCGTCCATAACTTC.

The V gene is TRBV12-3 or TRBV12-4, the J gene TRBJ1-2, with TRBD1 matching 8 bases. This CDR3 comprises 15 residues. The V gene end was trimmed by 7 bases and the J gene end by 7 bases; junction bases not matched to a gene: 14. The CDR3 reads CASILNGQGHSGYTF. CDR3 nucleotides: TGTGCCAGCATTTTGAATGGACAGGGTCACTCTGGCTACACCTTC.